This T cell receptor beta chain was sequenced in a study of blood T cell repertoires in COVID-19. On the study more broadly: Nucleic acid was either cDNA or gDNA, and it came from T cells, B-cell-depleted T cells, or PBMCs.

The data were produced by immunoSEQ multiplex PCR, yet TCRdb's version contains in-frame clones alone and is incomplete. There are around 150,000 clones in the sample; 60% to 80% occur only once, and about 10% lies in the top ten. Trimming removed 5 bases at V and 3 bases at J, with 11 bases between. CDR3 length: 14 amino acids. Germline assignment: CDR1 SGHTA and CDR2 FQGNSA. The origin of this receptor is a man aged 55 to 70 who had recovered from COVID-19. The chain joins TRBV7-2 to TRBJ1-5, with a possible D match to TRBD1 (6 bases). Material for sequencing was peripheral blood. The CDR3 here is CASSLTGVNQPQHF. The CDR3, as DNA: TGTGCCAGCAGCCTGACAGGCGTCAATCAGCCCCAGCATTTT.